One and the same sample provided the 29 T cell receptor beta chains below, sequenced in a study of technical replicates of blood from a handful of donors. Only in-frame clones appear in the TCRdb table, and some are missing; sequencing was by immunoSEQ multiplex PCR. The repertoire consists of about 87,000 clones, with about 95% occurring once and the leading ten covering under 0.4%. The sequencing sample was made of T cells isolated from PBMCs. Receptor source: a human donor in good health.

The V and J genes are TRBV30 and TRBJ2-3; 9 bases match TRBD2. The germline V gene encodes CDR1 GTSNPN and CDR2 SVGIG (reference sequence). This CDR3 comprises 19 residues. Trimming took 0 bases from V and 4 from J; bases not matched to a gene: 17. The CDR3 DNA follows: TGTGCCTGGAGTGTATCCCCCCCTGGCTGGCGGGAGGGACCAGATACGCAGTATTTT. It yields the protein CAWSVSPPGWREGPDTQYF.

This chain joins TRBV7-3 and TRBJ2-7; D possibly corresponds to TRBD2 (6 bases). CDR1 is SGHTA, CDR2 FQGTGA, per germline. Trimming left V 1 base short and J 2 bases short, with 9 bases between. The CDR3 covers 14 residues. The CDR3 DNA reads TGTGCCAGCAGCTTAATGGGAGGACCCTACGAGCAGTACTTC. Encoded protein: CASSLMGGPYEQYF.

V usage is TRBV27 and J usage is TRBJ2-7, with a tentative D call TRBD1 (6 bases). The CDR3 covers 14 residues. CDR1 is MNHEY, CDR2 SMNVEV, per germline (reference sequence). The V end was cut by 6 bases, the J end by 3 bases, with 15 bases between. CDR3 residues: CASSETGLYYEQYF. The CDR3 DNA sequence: TGTGCCAGCAGCGAAACAGGGCTTTACTACGAGCAGTACTTC.

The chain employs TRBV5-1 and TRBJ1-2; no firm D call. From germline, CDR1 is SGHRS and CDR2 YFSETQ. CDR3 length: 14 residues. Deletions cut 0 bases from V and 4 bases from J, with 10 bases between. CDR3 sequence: CASSLEILGYGYTF. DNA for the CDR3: TGCGCCAGCAGCTTGGAGATTCTAGGCTATGGCTACACCTTC.

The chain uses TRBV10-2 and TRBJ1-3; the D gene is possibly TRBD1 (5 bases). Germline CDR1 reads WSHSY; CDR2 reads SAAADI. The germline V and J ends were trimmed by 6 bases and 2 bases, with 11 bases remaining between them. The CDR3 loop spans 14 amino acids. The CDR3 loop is CASSEGRPGNTIYF. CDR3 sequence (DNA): TGCGCCAGCAGCGAGGGGAGACCTGGAAACACCATATATTTT.

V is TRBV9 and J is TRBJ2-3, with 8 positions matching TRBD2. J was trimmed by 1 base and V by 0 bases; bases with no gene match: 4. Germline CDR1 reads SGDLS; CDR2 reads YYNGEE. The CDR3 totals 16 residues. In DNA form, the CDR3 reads TGTGCCAGCAGCGTAGAGCGGGAGAGAGGCACAGATACGCAGTATTTT. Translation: CASSVERERGTDTQYF.

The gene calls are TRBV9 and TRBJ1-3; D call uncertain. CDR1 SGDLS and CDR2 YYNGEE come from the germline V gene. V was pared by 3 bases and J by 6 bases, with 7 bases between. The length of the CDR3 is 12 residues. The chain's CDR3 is CASSEGENTIYF. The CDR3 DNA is TGTGCCAGCAGCGAGGGAGAAAACACCATATATTTT.

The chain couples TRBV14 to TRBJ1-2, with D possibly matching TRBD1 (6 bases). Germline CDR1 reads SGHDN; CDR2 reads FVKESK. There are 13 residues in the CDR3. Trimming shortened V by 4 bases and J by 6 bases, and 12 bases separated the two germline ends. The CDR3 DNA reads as TGTGCCAGCAGCCTCAATCGACAGGATGGCTACACCTTC. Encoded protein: CASSLNRQDGYTF.

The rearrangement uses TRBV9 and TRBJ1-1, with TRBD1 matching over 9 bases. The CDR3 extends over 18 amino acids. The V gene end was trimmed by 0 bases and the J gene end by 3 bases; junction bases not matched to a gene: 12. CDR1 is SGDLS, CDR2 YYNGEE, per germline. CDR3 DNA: TGTGCCAGCAGCGTAGTTCCGATTGGGACAGGGCCCCACACTGAAGCTTTCTTT. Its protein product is CASSVVPIGTGPHTEAFF.

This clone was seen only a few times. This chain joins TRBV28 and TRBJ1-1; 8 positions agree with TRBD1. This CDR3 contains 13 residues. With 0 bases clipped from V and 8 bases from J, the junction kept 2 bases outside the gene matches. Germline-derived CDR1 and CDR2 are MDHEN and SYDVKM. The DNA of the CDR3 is TGTGCCAGCAGTTTATGGGACAGGGCCGAAGCTTTCTTT. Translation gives CASSLWDRAEAFF.

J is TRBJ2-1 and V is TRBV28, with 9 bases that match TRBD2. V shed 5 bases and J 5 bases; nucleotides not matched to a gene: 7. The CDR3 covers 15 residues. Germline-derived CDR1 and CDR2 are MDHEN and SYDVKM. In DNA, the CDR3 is TGTGCCAGCAGTATCCAGCGGGAGGCTGACAATGAGCAGTTCTTC. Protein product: CASSIQREADNEQFF.

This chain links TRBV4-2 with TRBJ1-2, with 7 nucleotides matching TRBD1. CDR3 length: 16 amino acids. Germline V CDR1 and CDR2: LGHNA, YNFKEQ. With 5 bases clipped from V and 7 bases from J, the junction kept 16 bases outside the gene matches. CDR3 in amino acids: CASSFSPRGRGVGYTF. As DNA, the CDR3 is TGTGCCAGCAGCTTCAGCCCTAGGGGGCGCGGAGTTGGCTACACCTTC.

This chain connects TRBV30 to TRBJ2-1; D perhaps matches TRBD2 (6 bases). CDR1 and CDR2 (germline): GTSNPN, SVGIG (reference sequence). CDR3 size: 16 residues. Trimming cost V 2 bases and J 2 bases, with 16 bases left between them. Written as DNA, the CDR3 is TGTGCCTGGAGTATCGGGCGGGACCCCACCTACAATGAGCAGTTCTTC. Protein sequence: CAWSIGRDPTYNEQFF.

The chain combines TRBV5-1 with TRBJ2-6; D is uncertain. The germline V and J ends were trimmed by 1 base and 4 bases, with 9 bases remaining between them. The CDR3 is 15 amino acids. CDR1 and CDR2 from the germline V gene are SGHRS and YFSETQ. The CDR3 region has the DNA TGCGCCAGCAGCTTGACGGGTTCAGGGGCCAACGTCCTGACTTTC. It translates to CASSLTGSGANVLTF. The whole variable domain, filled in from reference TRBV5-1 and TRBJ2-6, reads KAGVTQTPRYLIKTRGQQVTLSCSPISGHRSVSWYQQTPGQGLQFLFEYFSETQRNKGNFPGRFSGRQFSNSRSEMNVSTLELGDSALYLCASSLTGSGANVLTFGAGSRLTVL.

CDR3 loop: CASSMGTSWVDTQYF. The CDR3 DNA reads TGTGCCAGTAGTATGGGGACTAGTTGGGTAGATACGCAGTATTTT. The V gene is TRBV19, the J gene TRBJ2-3, with 8 bases lining up with TRBD2. This CDR3 contains 15 residues. In germline, CDR1 is LNHDA, CDR2 SQIVND (reference sequence). Trimming removed 3 bases from V and 5 bases from J; junction bases left unmatched: 7.

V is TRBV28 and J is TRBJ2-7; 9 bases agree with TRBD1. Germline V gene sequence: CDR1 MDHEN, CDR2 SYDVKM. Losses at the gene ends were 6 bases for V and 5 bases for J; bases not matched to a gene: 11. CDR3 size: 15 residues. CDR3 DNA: TGTGCCAGCAGGCGTCCCGGGACAGGGAATCACGAGCAGTACTTC. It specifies CASRRPGTGNHEQYF.

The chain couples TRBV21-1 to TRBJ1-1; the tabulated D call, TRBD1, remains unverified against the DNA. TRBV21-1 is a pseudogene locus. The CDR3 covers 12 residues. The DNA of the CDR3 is TGTGCCAGCACCAAGACAGGGGATGAAGCTTTCTTT. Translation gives CASTKTGDEAFF.

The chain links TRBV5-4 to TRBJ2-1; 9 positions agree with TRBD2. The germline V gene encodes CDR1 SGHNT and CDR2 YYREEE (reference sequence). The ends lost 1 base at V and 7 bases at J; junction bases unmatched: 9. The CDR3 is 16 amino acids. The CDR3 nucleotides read TGTGCCAGCAGCTTGCCCTTAGCGGGAGTAAGGAATGAGCAGTTCTTC. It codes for CASSLPLAGVRNEQFF.

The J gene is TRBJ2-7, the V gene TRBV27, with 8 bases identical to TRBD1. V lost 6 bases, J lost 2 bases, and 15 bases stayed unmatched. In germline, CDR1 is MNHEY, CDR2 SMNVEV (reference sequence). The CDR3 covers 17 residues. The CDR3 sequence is CASRPGTGRGWTYEQYF. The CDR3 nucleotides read TGTGCCAGCAGACCTGGGACAGGCCGCGGGTGGACCTACGAGCAGTACTTC.

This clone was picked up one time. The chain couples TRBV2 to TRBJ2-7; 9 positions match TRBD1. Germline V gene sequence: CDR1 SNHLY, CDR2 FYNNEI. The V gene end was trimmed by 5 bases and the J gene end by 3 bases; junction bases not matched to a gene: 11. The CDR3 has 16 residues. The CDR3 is CASSPTGGRNYYEQYF. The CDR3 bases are TGTGCCAGCAGTCCAACAGGGGGCCGGAACTACTACGAGCAGTACTTC.

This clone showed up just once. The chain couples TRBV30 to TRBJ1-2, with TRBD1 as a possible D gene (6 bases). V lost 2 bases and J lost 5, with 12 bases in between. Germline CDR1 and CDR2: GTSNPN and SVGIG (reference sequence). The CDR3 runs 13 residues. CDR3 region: CAWSPLTGYGYTF. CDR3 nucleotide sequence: TGTGCCTGGAGTCCCCTGACAGGATATGGCTACACCTTC.

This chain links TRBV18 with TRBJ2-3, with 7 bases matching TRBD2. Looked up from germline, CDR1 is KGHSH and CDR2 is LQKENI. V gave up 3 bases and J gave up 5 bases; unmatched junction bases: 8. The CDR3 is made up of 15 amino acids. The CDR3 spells CASSPLTSFLDTQYF. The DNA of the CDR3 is TGTGCCAGCTCACCCCTGACTAGCTTTTTAGATACGCAGTATTTT.

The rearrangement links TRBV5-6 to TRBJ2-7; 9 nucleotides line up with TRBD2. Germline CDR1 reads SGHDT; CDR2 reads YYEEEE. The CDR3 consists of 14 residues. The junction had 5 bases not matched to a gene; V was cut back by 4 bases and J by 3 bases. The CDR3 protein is CASSPGLANYEQYF. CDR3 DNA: TGTGCCAGCAGCCCGGGACTAGCCAACTACGAGCAGTACTTC.

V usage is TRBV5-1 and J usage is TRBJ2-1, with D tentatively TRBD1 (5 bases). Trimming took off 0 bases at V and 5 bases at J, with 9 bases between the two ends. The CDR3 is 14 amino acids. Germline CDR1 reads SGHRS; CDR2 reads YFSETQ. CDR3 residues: CASSLGGPNNEQFF. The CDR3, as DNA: TGCGCCAGCAGCTTGGGGGGCCCAAACAATGAGCAGTTCTTC.

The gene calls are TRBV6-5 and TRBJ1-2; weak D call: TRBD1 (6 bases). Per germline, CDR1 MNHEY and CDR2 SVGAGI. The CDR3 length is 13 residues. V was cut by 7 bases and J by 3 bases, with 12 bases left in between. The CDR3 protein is CASTVRGYYGYTF. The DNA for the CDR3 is TGTGCCAGCACCGTCAGGGGATACTATGGCTACACCTTC.

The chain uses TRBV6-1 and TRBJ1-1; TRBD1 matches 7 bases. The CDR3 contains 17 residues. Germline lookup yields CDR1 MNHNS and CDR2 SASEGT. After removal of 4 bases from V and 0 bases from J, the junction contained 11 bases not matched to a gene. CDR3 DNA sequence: TGTGCCAGCAGTGTTGCAGGGGGGAGATCCATGAACACTGAAGCTTTCTTT. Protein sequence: CASSVAGGRSMNTEAFF.

The CDR3 spells CASSLQVGVYEQYF. The DNA of the CDR3 is TGTGCCAGCAGTTTACAGGTGGGAGTCTACGAGCAGTACTTC. The chain couples TRBV27 to TRBJ2-7, with D possibly TRBD2 on 5 matching bases. The CDR3 has 14 residues. Germline V gene sequence: CDR1 MNHEY, CDR2 SMNVEV (reference sequence). Trimming stripped 2 bases from V and 3 bases from J, with 11 bases between.

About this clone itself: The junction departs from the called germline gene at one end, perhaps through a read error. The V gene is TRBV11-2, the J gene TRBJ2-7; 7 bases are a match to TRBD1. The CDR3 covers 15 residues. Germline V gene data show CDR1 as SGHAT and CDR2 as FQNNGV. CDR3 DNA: TGTGCCAGCGGCTTAGAGGGGACAGTTTACTACGAGCAGTACTTC. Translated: CASGLEGTVYYEQYF.

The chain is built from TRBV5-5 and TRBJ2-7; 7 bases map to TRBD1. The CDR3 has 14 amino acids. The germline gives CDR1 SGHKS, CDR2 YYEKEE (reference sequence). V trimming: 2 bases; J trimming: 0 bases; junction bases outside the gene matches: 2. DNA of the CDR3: TGTGCCAGCAGCTTCTCAGGGGGCTCCTACGAGCAGTACTTC. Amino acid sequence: CASSFSGGSYEQYF.